One sample yielded the 30 T cell receptor beta chains listed below, sequenced in a study of blood T cell repertoires in COVID-19. Some clones are missing from TCRdb's copy, which holds only in-frame ones; the method was immunoSEQ multiplex PCR. The sample contains some 170,000 clones, more than 80% of which appear only once. What was sequenced was PBMCs or T cells enriched from blood (not recorded which). Receptor source: a man in his forties who had recovered from COVID-19.

In its sample, this clone was seen a few times. The chain recombines TRBV5-6 with TRBJ1-3; 9 bases line up with TRBD1. This CDR3 has 13 residues. Germline V gene data show CDR1 as SGHDT and CDR2 as YYEEEE. With 3 bases clipped from V and 8 bases from J, the junction kept 3 bases outside the gene matches. In DNA form, the CDR3 reads TGTGCCAGCAGCTGGGACAGGGCACACACCATATATTTT. Encoded protein: CASSWDRAHTIYF. The complete variable domain, with remaining parts taken from reference TRBV5-6 and TRBJ1-3, reads DAGVTQSPTHLIKTRGQQVTLRCSPKSGHDTVSWYQQALGQGPQFIFQYYEEEERQRGNFPDRFSGHQFPNYSSELNVNALLLGDSALYLCASSWDRAHTIYFGEGSWLTVV.

The chain uses TRBV11-2 and TRBJ1-2, with D unresolved. Germline V gene data show CDR1 as SGHAT and CDR2 as FQNNGV. V was trimmed by 1 base and J by 4 bases, leaving 10 bases between them. CDR3 size: 14 residues. The CDR3 sequence: CASSLGPGTYGYTF. The DNA for the CDR3 is TGTGCCAGCAGCTTAGGTCCGGGAACCTATGGCTACACCTTC.

This chain connects TRBV18 to TRBJ2-7, with 10 bases aligning to TRBD2. Germline CDR1 is KGHSH and CDR2 is LQKENI. V trimming: 3 bases; J trimming: 7 bases; junction bases outside the gene matches: 9. The CDR3 consists of 15 residues. CDR3 sequence (DNA): TGTGCCAGCTCACCCCAAGCGGGAGGGCCGGGAGAGCAGTACTTC. This gives the protein CASSPQAGGPGEQYF.

This clone was counted a few times. This sequence joins TRBV27 and TRBJ1-4; 8 nucleotides agree with TRBD1. The CDR3 length is 15 residues. CDR1 is MNHEY, CDR2 SMNVEV, per germline (reference sequence). The junction had 11 bases not matched to a gene; V was cut back by 6 bases and J by 8 bases. Here the CDR3 reads CASRVDRVSGEKLFF. The DNA of the CDR3 is TGTGCCAGCAGGGTGGACAGGGTGTCGGGGGAAAAACTGTTTTTT.

The V call is TRBV18, the J call TRBJ1-1; 7 bases match TRBD1. The CDR3 consists of 15 residues. Germline assignment: CDR1 KGHSH and CDR2 LQKENI. Trimming at V came to 1 base and at J to 1 base, leaving 3 bases not matched to a gene. The CDR3 reads CASSPQGAENTEAFF. The CDR3 region has the DNA TGTGCCAGCTCACCACAGGGGGCGGAGAACACTGAAGCTTTCTTT.

This chain uses TRBV27 with TRBJ2-1; D call uncertain. The CDR3 extends over 11 amino acids. Germline values: CDR1 MNHEY, CDR2 SMNVEV (reference sequence). Trimming took off 7 bases at V and 9 bases at J, with 10 bases between the two ends. CDR3 sequence reads: CASKRAGEQFF. The CDR3 region has the DNA TGTGCCAGCAAACGAGCAGGTGAGCAGTTCTTC.

This clone has more than one count but fewer than ten. Here the CDR3 reads CASSDTGVGAFF. The CDR3 coding sequence is TGCGCCAGCAGCGACACAGGGGTAGGTGCTTTCTTT. This sequence joins TRBV5-1 and TRBJ1-1; 7 bases agree with TRBD1. This CDR3 region has 12 residues. The J segment lost 11 bases and the V segment lost 4 bases, leaving 8 bases of the junction unmatched. Per germline, CDR1 SGHRS and CDR2 YFSETQ.

This sequence joins TRBV7-2 and TRBJ1-5, with D perhaps matching TRBD1 (5 bases). Trimming cost V 2 bases and J 7 bases, with 15 bases left between them. The germline CDR1 and CDR2 sequences are SGHTA and FQGNSA. CDR3 size: 15 residues. The CDR3 coding sequence is TGTGCCAGCAGCTTATCCATTGGGGCCGGACAGCCCCAGCATTTT. Protein sequence: CASSLSIGAGQPQHF.

The rearrangement uses TRBV10-2 and TRBJ2-7, with D possibly TRBD1 on 6 matching bases. The CDR3 is 13 amino acids. V gave up 7 bases and J gave up 1 base, with 11 bases separating them. CDR1 and CDR2 (germline): WSHSY, SAAADI. In nucleotides, the CDR3 is TGCGCCAGCACCGGGGACAATTCCTACGAGCAGTACTTC. It codes for CASTGDNSYEQYF.

V is TRBV19 and J is TRBJ2-7; D is perhaps TRBD1 (6 bases). The V and J ends lost 4 bases and 4 bases respectively, with 17 bases between them. This CDR3 contains 15 residues. CDR1 and CDR2 from the germline V gene are LNHDA and SQIVND (reference sequence). CDR3: CASSTPTGTPYEQYF. CDR3 nucleotide sequence: TGTGCCAGTAGTACCCCGACCGGGACACCGTACGAGCAGTACTTC.

V and J are TRBV29-1 and TRBJ2-5, with D maybe TRBD1 (6 bases). CDR3 length: 11 amino acids. With 4 bases removed from V and 5 bases from J, the gap between germline ends came to 8 bases. Germline V gives CDR1 SQVTM, CDR2 ANQGSEA. CDR3 in amino acids: CSVAGAETQYF. The CDR3, as DNA: TGCAGCGTTGCAGGGGCGGAGACCCAGTACTTC. The variable domain in full, with the rest retrieved from reference TRBV29-1 and TRBJ2-5, is SAVISQKPSRDICQRGTSLTIQCQVDSQVTMMFWYRQQPGQSLTLIATANQGSEATYESGFVIDKFPISRPNLTFSTLTVSNMSPEDSSIYLCSVAGAETQYFGPGTRLLVL.

The chain combines TRBV5-1 with TRBJ1-1; the match to TRBD1 covers 8 bases. Germline V gene lookup returns CDR1 SGHRS and CDR2 YFSETQ. With V trimmed by 0 bases and J by 3 bases, 4 bases remained unmatched. This CDR3 comprises 15 residues. CDR3 residues: CASSLEPGQDTEAFF. CDR3 sequence (DNA): TGCGCCAGCAGCTTGGAACCGGGACAGGACACTGAAGCTTTCTTT.

The rearrangement uses TRBV7-3 and TRBJ2-2, with a weak D call TRBD2 (5 bases). The CDR3 covers 16 residues. Deletions cut 1 base from V and 4 bases from J, with 13 bases between. In germline, CDR1 is SGHTA, CDR2 FQGTGA. CDR3 in DNA: TGTGCCAGCAGCTTAAGCGCCGGGAAGCTCACCGGGGAGCTGTTTTTT. Its protein is CASSLSAGKLTGELFF.

The rearrangement joins TRBV24-1 to TRBJ2-1, with D possibly being TRBD1 (6 bases). V was pared by 2 bases and J by 4 bases, with 8 bases between. The CDR3 runs to 14 residues. CDR1 is KGHDR and CDR2 is SFDVKD in the germline V gene. Here the CDR3 reads CATSDSDSYNEQFF. The DNA for the CDR3 is TGTGCCACCAGTGATTCGGACAGTTACAATGAGCAGTTCTTC.

The J gene is TRBJ2-6, the V gene TRBV5-4; TRBD1 agrees at 7 bases. The germline V gene encodes CDR1 SGHNT and CDR2 YYREEE (reference sequence). V lost 0 bases to trimming and J lost 1 base; unmatched junction nucleotides: 1. The CDR3 extends over 16 amino acids. The CDR3 DNA reads TGTGCCAGCAGCTTGGGCAGGGGGTCTGGGGCCAACGTCCTGACTTTC. As protein: CASSLGRGSGANVLTF.

The V call is TRBV10-1, the J call TRBJ1-5, with D unresolved. The CDR3 is 13 amino acids. The V gene lost 5 bases and the J gene lost 5 bases, with 10 bases spanning the gap. Germline V gene sequence: CDR1 WNHNN, CDR2 SYGVQD (reference sequence). CDR3 amino acids: CASSRGRDQPQHF. The CDR3 nucleotides are TGCGCCAGCAGTCGAGGTCGGGATCAGCCCCAGCATTTT.

CDR3 protein: CASSLYRGPEAFF. As DNA, the CDR3 is TGTGCCAGCAGTTTATACAGGGGGCCCGAAGCTTTCTTT. The chain links TRBV12-3 or TRBV12-4 to TRBJ1-1, with 9 bases aligning to TRBD1. This CDR3 spans 13 amino acids. V lost 2 bases, J lost 8 bases, and 3 bases stayed unmatched.

This chain uses TRBV30 with TRBJ1-1; TRBD1 agrees at 11 bases. CDR3 length: 12 amino acids. Germline CDR1 reads GTSNPN; CDR2 reads SVGIG (reference sequence). V shed 8 bases and J 11 bases; nucleotides not matched to a gene: 10. The CDR3 sequence is CAQGQGVDEAFF. The CDR3 DNA reads TGTGCCCAGGGACAGGGGGTTGATGAGGCTTTCTTT. The whole variable domain, remainder taken from reference TRBV30 and TRBJ1-1, is SQTIHQWPATLVQPVGSPLSLECTVEGTSNPNLYWYRQAAGRGLQLLFYSVGIGQISSEVPQNLSASRPQDRQFILSSKKLLLSDSGFYLCAQGQGVDEAFFGQGTRLTVV.

CDR3 DNA sequence: TGTGCCTGGAGTGTACCCCTCCGACAGGGGCAGGGAGGCTACACCTTC. This sequence encodes CAWSVPLRQGQGGYTF. The chain is built from TRBV30 and TRBJ1-2; 8 bases map to TRBD1. The CDR3 length is 16 residues. Germline V gene lookup returns CDR1 GTSNPN and CDR2 SVGIG (reference sequence). With V trimmed by 0 bases and J by 8 bases, 14 bases remained unmatched.

The chain joins TRBV5-6 to TRBJ1-5; the match to TRBD1 covers 8 bases. J gave up 1 base and V 4 bases, and 4 bases lay outside the gene matches. Germline V CDR1 and CDR2: SGHDT, YYEEEE. CDR3 length: 15 residues. CDR3 sequence: CASSVTGGSNQPQHF. In DNA form, the CDR3 reads TGTGCCAGCAGCGTTACAGGGGGGAGCAATCAGCCCCAGCATTTT.

The chain combines TRBV7-2 with TRBJ1-1, with D perhaps TRBD1 (5 bases). Trimming removed 5 bases at V and 3 bases at J, with 10 bases between. The CDR3 contains 13 residues. Germline V gene lookup returns CDR1 SGHTA and CDR2 FQGNSA. The CDR3 is CASSRDSYTEAFF. For the CDR3, the DNA is TGTGCCAGCAGCCGTGACAGTTACACTGAAGCTTTCTTT.

The table lists this clone with a few counts. This chain links TRBV24-1 with TRBJ1-5, with 9 bases identical to TRBD1. This CDR3 is 14 amino acids long. Trimming at V came to 9 bases and at J to 3 bases, leaving 5 bases not matched to a gene. Germline V CDR1 and CDR2: KGHDR, SFDVKD. The CDR3 sequence: CATGQGSSNQPQHF. The CDR3 region has the DNA TGTGCCACCGGACAGGGGTCTTCCAATCAGCCCCAGCATTTT.

J is TRBJ1-2 and V is TRBV10-3, with D hard to call. There are 13 residues in the CDR3. CDR1 and CDR2 from the germline V gene are ENHRY and SYGVKD. V shed 0 bases and J shed 7 bases, with 9 bases lying between them. The CDR3 region has the DNA TGTGCCATCAGTGAGTCGGAATGGGCTGGCTACACCTTC. It yields the protein CAISESEWAGYTF.

A few counts support this clone. The chain couples TRBV6-5 to TRBJ1-1, with TRBD1 as a possible D gene (5 bases). CDR1 is MNHEY and CDR2 is SVGAGI in the germline V gene. The CDR3 totals 11 residues. For the CDR3, the DNA is TGTGCAACCAGGGAGGGTACTGAAGCTTTCTTT. The encoded protein is CATREGTEAFF.

The chain has TRBV7-9 and TRBJ2-5; 8 bases map to TRBD1. Germline V gene sequence: CDR1 SEHNR, CDR2 FQNEAQ (reference sequence). The CDR3 spans 14 residues. The trim removed 5 bases at V and 5 bases at J, leaving 7 bases unmatched. CDR3 amino acids: CASSMSSGGETQYF. The CDR3 coding sequence is TGTGCCAGCAGCATGTCCTCAGGGGGCGAGACCCAGTACTTC.

The chain joins TRBV2 to TRBJ1-5; 8 bases are a match to TRBD1. The V gene end was trimmed by 8 bases and the J gene end by 4 bases; junction bases not matched to a gene: 4. The length of the CDR3 is 13 residues. The germline CDR1 and CDR2 sequences are SNHLY and FYNNEI. DNA of the CDR3: TGTGCCAGCGGGCGGGACAGGAATCAGCCCCAGCATTTT. It is translated as CASGRDRNQPQHF.

The chain links TRBV29-1 to TRBJ1-2; D possibly corresponds to TRBD1 (5 bases). With 0 bases removed from V and 4 bases from J, the gap between germline ends came to 15 bases. The CDR3 is made up of 15 amino acids. The germline CDR1 and CDR2 sequences are SQVTM and ANQGSEA. CDR3 protein: CSVEDRPTASYGYTF. CDR3 DNA sequence: TGCAGCGTTGAAGACCGACCGACAGCGAGCTATGGCTACACCTTC.

The V call is TRBV4-1, the J call TRBJ1-3, with unresolved D. The V end lost 3 bases, the J end lost 0 bases, and 15 bases lay between the germline ends. In germline, CDR1 is MGHRA, CDR2 YSYEKL. This CDR3 contains 17 residues. DNA for the CDR3: TGCGCCAGCAGCCAGGCCCCACGAGGGCGCTCTGGAAACACCATATATTTT. It encodes CASSQAPRGRSGNTIYF.

The count of this clone is one. The gene calls are TRBV20-1 and TRBJ2-3, with 9 bases fitting TRBD2. CDR3 length: 14 residues. V gave up 3 bases and J gave up 14 bases; unmatched junction bases: 15. From germline, CDR1 is DFQATT and CDR2 SNEGSKA (reference sequence). CDR3 sequence (DNA): TGCAGTGCTAGTGGGGTAGCGGGGGACAGTAAGGGGTATTTT. Its protein is CSASGVAGDSKGYF.

This chain connects TRBV4-1 to TRBJ1-1; 8 bases fit TRBD1. With V trimmed by 1 base and J by 4 bases, 8 bases remained unmatched. CDR1 is MGHRA and CDR2 is YSYEKL in the germline V gene. The CDR3 length is 16 residues. The CDR3 region is CASSQGQGALITEAFF. The CDR3 DNA reads as TGCGCCAGCAGCCAAGGGCAGGGGGCCCTGATCACTGAAGCTTTCTTT.